The clone carrying this T cell receptor beta chain has a count of ten or more. This sample stems from a study of T cells in Graves' hyperthyroidism and ophthalmopathy. TCR beta CDR3 region amplification was performed from RNA transcripts. A first-round RT-PCR of the TCR CDR3 used the HTBI primer set. From the multiplex PCR reads, TCRdb called clonotypes with MiXCR, one entry per CDR3 protein. This sample yields some 760,000 distinct CDR3 sequences, of which 14% are seen a single time; around 9.6% belongs to the top ten. V lost 3 bases and J lost 9, with 14 bases in between. The germline gives CDR1 DFQATT, CDR2 SNEGSKA (reference sequence). This CDR3 is built from 13 residues. Patients were aged 18 to 65, had disease duration under 2 months, and had newly diagnosed hyperthyroidism. Orbital computed tomography and thyroid ultrasound, together with serum TRAb and thyroxine and clinical symptoms, were used for diagnoses. PBMCs were derived from roughly 10 ml fresh peripheral blood.

The J gene is TRBJ2-2, the V gene TRBV20-1; D gene unclear. This TCR was sampled from a woman in her late teens or twenties with Graves' hyperthyroidism. The sequencing sample was made of blood. CDR3 DNA sequence: TGCAGTGCTAGTCCAAAGATGGGCCGGGAGCTGTTTTTT. Protein sequence: CSASPKMGRELFF.